The 6 T cell receptor beta chains presented below share a single source sample, sequenced in a study of blood T cell repertoires in COVID-19 (dated by TCRdb to about 2020). Library generation was performed with the immunoSEQ multiplex PCR assay. TCRdb retrieved this table from immuneACCESS and kept in-frame rearrangements only. Not all clones are present; in checked studies, unresolved V genes account for under half, and no reason is known for the remainder. This sample lists about 150,000 clones; 78% were detected once. About 6% of the sample is in the top ten clones. Material for sequencing was PBMCs or T cells enriched from blood (not recorded which). The receptors stem from a woman aged 50 to 60 who had recovered from COVID-19.

V usage is TRBV9 and J usage is TRBJ2-3; the match to TRBD2 covers 9 bases. With 3 bases clipped from V and 1 base from J, the junction kept 3 bases outside the gene matches. The CDR3 is made up of 15 amino acids. Per the germline V gene, CDR1 is SGDLS and CDR2 is YYNGEE. The CDR3 here is CASSGRLAGTDTQYF. CDR3 bases: TGTGCCAGCAGCGGCCGACTAGCGGGCACAGATACGCAGTATTTT.

This clone was picked up a small number of times. CDR3 DNA: TGTGCCAGCAGCGACAGGATTGGCGCTGGCTACACCTTC. Its translation is CASSDRIGAGYTF. This rearrangement joins TRBV5-4 to TRBJ1-2, with D perhaps TRBD1 (6 bases). Germline assignment: CDR1 SGHNT and CDR2 YYREEE (reference sequence). The CDR3 is 13 amino acids. Trimming left V 4 bases short and J 7 bases short, with 14 bases between.

This clone was picked up a small number of times. The chain uses TRBV6-5 and TRBJ1-4; D gene ambiguous. CDR1 MNHEY and CDR2 SVGAGI come from the germline V gene. The CDR3 runs to 16 residues. The ends were cut back, 2 bases at V and 7 bases at J, with 17 bases in the middle. CDR3 DNA sequence: TGTGCCAGCAGTTACGTCCGCAGTCTGAATCGTGAAAAACTGTTTTTT. As protein: CASSYVRSLNREKLFF.

The V call is TRBV28, the J call TRBJ2-5; maybe TRBD1 (6 bases). Per germline, CDR1 MDHEN and CDR2 SYDVKM. The CDR3 is 15 residues long. V was shortened by 5 bases and J by 4 bases, with 17 bases between the two germline ends. CDR3 sequence reads: CASSRTGNSGETQYF. The CDR3 DNA follows: TGTGCCAGCAGTCGTACAGGGAATTCCGGAGAGACCCAGTACTTC. The complete variable domain, with remaining parts taken from reference TRBV28 and TRBJ2-5, reads DVKVTQSSRYLVKRTGEKVFLECVQDMDHENMFWYRQDPGLGLRLIYFSYDVKMKEKGDIPEGYSVSREKKERFSLILESASTNQTSMYLCASSRTGNSGETQYFGPGTRLLVL.

The rearrangement joins TRBV28 to TRBJ1-4; 7 bases match TRBD1. CDR1 and CDR2 from the germline V gene are MDHEN and SYDVKM. The length of the CDR3 is 16 residues. The junction had 15 bases not matched to a gene; V was cut back by 6 bases and J by 8 bases. CDR3 sequence: CASSLSGQAPREKLFF. The CDR3 DNA reads TGTGCCAGCAGCCTCTCCGGACAGGCCCCTCGAGAAAAACTGTTTTTT.

The chain combines TRBV7-2 with TRBJ2-5; no firm D call. Germline-derived CDR1 and CDR2 are SGHTA and FQGNSA. V dropped 1 base and J dropped 2 bases, with 5 bases sitting between them. This CDR3 has 13 residues. The CDR3 bases are TGTGCCAGCAGCTTAGGCAGGCAAGAGACCCAGTACTTC. Its protein is CASSLGRQETQYF.